This note documents a single TCR beta chain sequence. As yet, its antigen is unknown. The method was immunoSEQ multiplex PCR; TCRdb's version includes in-frame clones alone and lacks a portion of them. The sample yields around 32,000 clones, roughly three quarters seen once. This entry is derived from a study of T cells in narcolepsy. Findings of the study overall: Autoreactive clonotypes reportedly recurred in blood of same and different patients, not controls. Same-patient CSF and blood CD4+ T cell clonotypes included HCRT-specific and TRIB2-specific autoreactive ones.

CDR1 and CDR2 (germline): SGHNT, YYREEE (reference sequence). Trimming removed 7 bases at V and 0 bases at J, with 5 bases between. This CDR3 contains 13 residues. This chain uses TRBV5-4 with TRBJ2-6, with D unclear. Material for sequencing was CD45RA- memory CD4+ T cells from PBMCs. The sequence derives from a human donor with narcolepsy. CDR3 nucleotides: TGTGCCAGCCGAAGCTCTGGGGCCAACGTCCTGACTTTC. Translation: CASRSSGANVLTF.